This T cell receptor (beta chain) was identified in a study of T cell responses to AZD1222 COVID-19 vaccine (TCRdb year 2021). Context from the whole study: AZD1222 recipients with second doses at about 4 weeks or about 12 weeks were pooled, because spike-specific TCR depth and breadth did not differ between schedules. TCR sequencing was performed for roughly 250 trial participants, of whom roughly 200 were given two doses of AZD1222 and approximately 26 were given two doses of MenACWY control vaccine. Trial participants were enrolled by age into 18-55, 56-69 and 70-plus year subgroups, with about 150, 27 and 61 TCR-sequenced participants respectively. Study-level results and caveats: No day 14 peak-response samples were available, so repertoires were characterized only after the peak T cell response. Participants were mostly white British, with more females than males. The authors suggested clonal diversity may have been underestimated. Only five or six AZD1222 recipients were SARS-CoV-2 seropositive at baseline, limiting conclusions about previously exposed vaccinees. Reportedly, close to half of the unique spike-specific TCRs recognized epitopes lying outside the regions that are mutated in the B.1.351 and B.1.1.7 variants. The 56-69-year group was small, and its depth increase did not reach significance, likely because of low power. Vaccine-associated CD4 TCRs spanned the whole spike protein, with dominant responses in regions 160-218 and 743-854. After two AZD1222 doses, both the breadth and the depth of spike-specific TCRs were significantly higher than at day 0 and than in MenACWY recipients.

The CDR3 regions of human TCRbeta chains were analyzed by immunosequencing. The original methods were these. Repertoire TCRs were checked for matches against a reference library of SARS-CoV-2-specific TCRs that had been generated using the MIRA antigen-specificity platform. Breadth was defined as the fraction of unique TCRs that were SARS-CoV-2-associated. Depth was defined as the fraction of total T cells that were SARS-CoV-2-associated. Using the MIRA data, each spike-specific TCR was assigned both to the spike region to which the TCR was reactive and to a CD4 or CD8 class. Log10-transformed breadth and depth values were compared by one-way ANOVA with Sidak's multiple comparisons tests. Not all clones reach the TCRdb copy of this immuneACCESS table, which keeps in-frame sequences only. Checked studies attribute under half of the gap to unresolved V genes and leave the rest unexplained. V and J calls and clone size come straight from that table; D and trimming were deduced from the DNA. Within this sample are about 120,000 clones, with about nine tenths of them counted one time only. The leading ten clones occupy over 3.5% of the sample.

Per the publication, the time point label means: baseline before first vaccination. Samples from vaccinated people were obtained from the UK trials COV001 and COV002, which included a single-blind randomized controlled phase 2/3 trial of AZD1222 (ChAdOx1 nCoV-19) in healthy adults. Trial participant PBMC samples were collected at day 0 and day 28 after the second dose for TCRbeta chain sequencing. From the cysteine through the phenylalanine, the CDR3 covers 16 amino acids. Only the CDR3 portion is preserved as DNA: 48 bases, with reading frame beginning at the first base. Trimming accounts for 6 bases at V and 1 base at J, while the number of junction bases matched to no gene is 10. CDR1 and CDR2 were assigned from the germline V gene as MNHEY and SVGEGT. The count of this clone is one. This clone's antigen is unknown. No much larger clone is present one base from it, and per-base qualities are unavailable.

This TCR was sampled from an adult in good health. The sample consisted of peripheral blood, taken on day 0 of AZD1222 vaccination. The chain is encoded by TRBV6-2 or TRBV6-3 joined to TRBJ1-1; the junction holds 8 bases that match TRBD1. The DNA sequence reads TGTGCCAGCAGCCGGACACAGACAGGGGCGAACACTGAAGCTTTCTTT. Translated, this is CASSRTQTGANTEAFF.